This T cell receptor beta chain originates from a study of shared clonotypes between healthy human individuals. Assay used: immunoSEQ multiplex PCR; TCRdb lists only in-frame clones, some missing. The sample shows 450,000 to 600,000 clones, around 80% of them seen only once. The CDR3 consists of 18 residues. Germline V gives CDR1 MDHEN, CDR2 SYDVKM. The ends lost 7 bases at V and 2 bases at J; junction bases unmatched: 17. All donors were Caucasian adults living in Nashville, Tennessee. The unsorted samples had 80 million to 95 million PBMCs used for genomic DNA. The clonotype comes from a woman aged 40 to 55 in good health. Some clones in this sample may be carry-over from other donors' samples. This chain uses TRBV28 with TRBJ1-3; 7 bases agree with TRBD1. The sample consisted of PBMCs. The CDR3: CASKILGQRDTAGNTIYF. CDR3 in DNA: TGTGCCAGCAAAATACTGGGACAGCGGGATACGGCTGGAAACACCATATATTTT. Drawing the rest from reference TRBV28 and TRBJ1-3, the complete variable domain is DVKVTQSSRYLVKRTGEKVFLECVQDMDHENMFWYRQDPGLGLRLIYFSYDVKMKEKGDIPEGYSVSREKKERFSLILESASTNQTSMYLCASKILGQRDTAGNTIYFGEGSWLTVV.